Shown below are 26 T cell receptor beta chains from a single sample sequenced in a study of CD8 T cells in Susac syndrome. Random hexamers primed reverse transcription of roughly 0.5 to 1 ug RNA. TCRdb re-derived calls from the immunoSEQ multiplex PCR reads in MiXCR, one entry per CDR3 protein. The repertoire holds about 150,000 distinct CDR3 sequences, with 85% to 95% as singletons. The source material was CD4+ T cells from PBMCs. Receptors originate from a human donor with multiple sclerosis.

V gene TRBV3-1 combines with J gene TRBJ2-4, with TRBD2 matching 10 bases. Germline V gene lookup returns CDR1 LGHDT and CDR2 YNNKEL (reference sequence). This CDR3 comprises 17 residues. Trimming at V came to 6 bases and at J to 8 bases, leaving 16 bases not matched to a gene. The CDR3 loop is CASRGSLAGAPPHIQYF. DNA of the CDR3: TGTGCCAGCAGGGGCTCTCTAGCGGGGGCCCCCCCCCACATTCAGTACTTC.

The CDR3: CSVVRTAGELFF. In DNA form, the CDR3 reads TGCAGCGTTGTCAGGACCGCCGGGGAGCTGTTTTTT. The rearrangement links TRBV29-1 to TRBJ2-2; no clear D. The CDR3 runs 12 residues. V was clipped by 4 bases and J by 6 bases, with 9 bases between them. The germline gives CDR1 SQVTM, CDR2 ANQGSEA.

This sequence joins TRBV7-9 and TRBJ1-4; TRBD1 might be the D (6 bases). The CDR3 is 13 residues long. The germline V gene has CDR1 SEHNR and CDR2 FQNEAQ (reference sequence). V was pared by 2 bases and J by 8 bases, with 9 bases between. The CDR3 coding sequence is TGTGCCAGCAGCTTAACAGGGAAGGAAAAACTGTTTTTT. It translates to CASSLTGKEKLFF.

The chain carries TRBV27 and TRBJ1-1, with 7 bases matching TRBD1. J was trimmed by 9 bases and V by 0 bases; bases with no gene match: 10. This CDR3 spans 15 amino acids. From germline, CDR1 is MNHEY and CDR2 SMNVEV (reference sequence). This chain's CDR3 is CASSLSPRQGKKAFF. In DNA form, the CDR3 reads TGTGCCAGCAGTTTATCGCCCAGACAGGGTAAGAAAGCTTTCTTT.

This rearrangement joins TRBV4-1 to TRBJ2-2, with D possibly being TRBD2 (5 bases). The V gene's germline CDR1 is MGHRA and CDR2 YSYEKL. Trimming took 1 base from V and 6 from J, leaving 12 bases between them. This CDR3 region has 15 residues. The CDR3 sequence: CASSQGDYSPGELFF. For the CDR3, the DNA is TGCGCCAGCAGCCAAGGCGACTATTCCCCCGGGGAGCTGTTTTTT.

This sequence joins TRBV6-5 and TRBJ1-4; 10 nucleotides align to TRBD1. This CDR3 contains 16 residues. The V and J ends lost 2 bases and 8 bases, in that order; junction bases with no gene match: 8. Looked up from germline, CDR1 is MNHEY and CDR2 is SVGAGI. The CDR3 here is CASSYLPTGGWEKLFF. CDR3 DNA sequence: TGTGCCAGCAGTTACCTCCCGACAGGGGGCTGGGAAAAACTGTTTTTT.

The chain combines TRBV12-3 or TRBV12-4 with TRBJ1-1, with 10 nucleotides matching TRBD1. J was trimmed by 4 bases and V by 3 bases; bases with no gene match: 5. This CDR3 spans 15 amino acids. The CDR3 region has the DNA TGTGCCAGCAGTTTGACAGGGGGCGCGGGCACTGAAGCTTTCTTT. It codes for CASSLTGGAGTEAFF.

The chain combines TRBV24-1 with TRBJ1-2, with a possible D match to TRBD1 (5 bases). Germline V gene sequence: CDR1 KGHDR, CDR2 SFDVKD. The CDR3 spans 14 residues. V was shortened by 0 bases and J by 8 bases, with 12 bases between the two germline ends. The CDR3 protein is CATSDLEGRGGYTF. DNA of the CDR3: TGTGCCACCAGTGATTTGGAAGGTCGGGGCGGCTACACCTTC.

The chain uses TRBV19 and TRBJ1-2, with 7 bases that match TRBD1. After removal of 3 bases from V and 4 bases from J, the junction contained 2 bases not matched to a gene. CDR1 is LNHDA and CDR2 is SQIVND in the germline V gene (reference sequence). The CDR3 has 13 residues. CDR3 amino acids: CASSISGGYGYTF. The DNA of the CDR3 is TGTGCCAGTAGTATCTCAGGGGGCTATGGCTACACCTTC.

The rearrangement links TRBV3-1 to TRBJ2-1; 8 bases are a match to TRBD1. The CDR3 has 12 residues. V trimming: 4 bases; J trimming: 9 bases; junction bases outside the gene matches: 2. Germline assignment: CDR1 LGHDT and CDR2 YNNKEL (reference sequence). The CDR3 reads CASSRTGTEQFF. CDR3 DNA sequence: TGTGCCAGCAGCCGGACAGGGACTGAGCAGTTCTTC.

V and J are TRBV7-3 and TRBJ2-2; 13 positions match TRBD2. V was pared by 1 base and J by 1 base, with 9 bases of the junction left unmatched. Germline CDR1 SGHTA, CDR2 FQGTGA. This CDR3 has 20 amino acids. The CDR3 bases are TGTGCCAGCAGCTTAAACCCGCAACTAGCGGGAGGGATGAACACCGGGGAGCTGTTTTTT. Its translation is CASSLNPQLAGGMNTGELFF.

This chain connects TRBV20-1 to TRBJ2-3, with 10 positions matching TRBD1. Germline trimming cut 6 bases from V and 6 bases from J; bases unmatched to any gene: 12. CDR3 length equals 15 residues. Germline values: CDR1 DFQATT, CDR2 SNEGSKA (reference sequence). The CDR3 DNA reads as TGCAGTGCCAGACCGGGGACAGGGGAATCCGATACGCAGTATTTT. Translation: CSARPGTGESDTQYF.

V gene TRBV6-1 combines with J gene TRBJ2-7; D possibly uses TRBD1 or TRBD2 (6 bases each). The CDR3 consists of 17 residues. The V and J ends lost 6 bases and 9 bases respectively, with 30 bases between them. The germline CDR1 and CDR2 sequences are MNHNS and SASEGT. The CDR3 spells CASSRLSQAGVYGGQYF. The DNA for the CDR3 is TGTGCCAGCAGCCGCCTAAGCCAGGCAGGGGTGTACGGGGGGCAGTACTTC.

The chain joins TRBV29-1 to TRBJ2-3, with a possible D match to TRBD1 (6 bases). The V end was cut by 5 bases, the J end by 6 bases, with 9 bases between. CDR1 and CDR2 (germline): SQVTM, ANQGSEA. The CDR3 is 11 amino acids. CDR3 region: CSVRGYDTQYF. The CDR3 coding sequence is TGCAGCGTTAGGGGGTACGATACGCAGTATTTT.

The chain has TRBV5-1 and TRBJ2-1; 7 bases are shared with TRBD1. V lost 4 bases to trimming and J lost 5 bases; unmatched junction nucleotides: 3. Germline V CDR1 and CDR2: SGHRS, YFSETQ. The CDR3 sequence is 13 residues long. CDR3 protein: CASSPGQHNEQFF. DNA of the CDR3: TGCGCCAGCAGCCCGGGACAGCACAATGAGCAGTTCTTC.

The chain employs TRBV24-1 and TRBJ2-1, with TRBD2 matching 11 bases. CDR3 length: 17 residues. The ends lost 3 bases at V and 0 bases at J; junction bases unmatched: 3. Germline V gene sequence: CDR1 KGHDR, CDR2 SFDVKD. Here the CDR3 DNA reads TGTGCCACCAGTGATGGGACTAGCGGAATCTCCTACAATGAGCAGTTCTTC. Its protein product is CATSDGTSGISYNEQFF.

The V call is TRBV27, the J call TRBJ2-3, with 7 bases aligning to TRBD1. Trimming at V came to 5 bases and at J to 2 bases, leaving 7 bases not matched to a gene. This CDR3 contains 15 residues. The germline CDR1 and CDR2 sequences are MNHEY and SMNVEV (reference sequence). The CDR3 reads CASSRQGSITDTQYF. DNA for the CDR3: TGTGCCAGCAGTAGACAGGGATCCATCACAGATACGCAGTATTTT.

J is TRBJ1-3 and V is TRBV30; D is perhaps TRBD1 (6 bases). The CDR3 totals 15 residues. Trimming shortened V by 0 bases and J by 2 bases, and 11 bases separated the two germline ends. CDR1 is GTSNPN and CDR2 is SVGIG in the germline V gene (reference sequence). The CDR3 protein is CAWSVRGATGNTIYF. In nucleotides, the CDR3 is TGTGCCTGGAGTGTACGGGGGGCGACTGGAAACACCATATATTTT.

This chain links TRBV9 with TRBJ2-7; D may be TRBD2 (5 bases). The CDR3 runs 15 residues. Germline lookup yields CDR1 SGDLS and CDR2 YYNGEE. Trimming shortened V by 0 bases and J by 4 bases, and 14 bases separated the two germline ends. CDR3 DNA sequence: TGTGCCAGCAGCGTAGGTACTAGTGGGCAGTACGAGCAGTACTTC. Protein sequence: CASSVGTSGQYEQYF.

The chain joins TRBV29-1 to TRBJ2-3; D is possibly TRBD2 (6 bases). V dropped 6 bases and J dropped 5 bases, with 18 bases sitting between them. The CDR3 is 14 amino acids. Germline V gene lookup returns CDR1 SQVTM and CDR2 ANQGSEA. This chain's CDR3 is CSVARRGGGDTQYF. The CDR3 coding sequence is TGCAGCGTCGCTAGGCGGGGCGGCGGAGATACGCAGTATTTT.

V usage is TRBV12-3 or TRBV12-4 and J usage is TRBJ1-1; D is perhaps TRBD1 (5 bases). CDR3 length: 15 amino acids. With 8 bases removed from V and 1 base from J, the gap between germline ends came to 17 bases. CDR3: CASGRYGAENTEAFF. In DNA form, the CDR3 reads TGTGCCAGCGGTCGTTATGGGGCGGAGAACACTGAAGCTTTCTTT.

The CDR3 region is CASSRASGSTSYNEQFF. The CDR3 DNA is TGTGCCAGCAGCCGGGCTAGCGGGAGTACCTCCTACAATGAGCAGTTCTTC. The gene calls are TRBV7-9 and TRBJ2-1, with 10 bases lining up with TRBD2. Trimming removed 5 bases from V and 0 bases from J; junction bases left unmatched: 7. The CDR3 sequence is 17 residues long. Germline loops: CDR1 SEHNR, CDR2 FQNEAQ (reference sequence).

The chain recombines TRBV11-3 with TRBJ2-3, with D tentatively TRBD2 (6 bases). The germline CDR1 and CDR2 sequences are SGHNT and YENEEA. The germline V and J ends were trimmed by 3 bases and 0 bases, with 13 bases remaining between them. The CDR3 extends over 16 amino acids. CDR3 loop: CASSFSSSGSTDTQYF. For the CDR3, the DNA is TGTGCCAGCAGCTTTTCGTCCAGCGGGAGCACAGATACGCAGTATTTT.

The CDR3 loop is CASSLVQLNEQFF. The CDR3 DNA follows: TGTGCCAGCAGCTTGGTTCAACTCAATGAGCAGTTCTTC. The gene calls are TRBV5-6 and TRBJ2-1; D gene ambiguous. The V gene's germline CDR1 is SGHDT and CDR2 YYEEEE. The CDR3 totals 13 residues. Deletions cut 0 bases from V and 6 bases from J, with 7 bases between.

The CDR3: CASSPQFRGTEAFF. Written as DNA, the CDR3 is TGTGCCAGCAGCCCACAATTCAGAGGCACTGAAGCTTTCTTT. The chain carries TRBV7-2 and TRBJ1-1, with D unresolved. Germline V gene data show CDR1 as SGHTA and CDR2 as FQGNSA. V was shortened by 5 bases and J by 4 bases, with 14 bases between the two germline ends. CDR3 length: 14 residues.

The CDR3 sequence: CASSRDSPLHF. The CDR3 region has the DNA TGTGCCAGCAGTCGAGATTCACCCCTCCACTTT. V usage is TRBV28 and J usage is TRBJ1-6; D unclear. The CDR3 sequence is 11 residues long. The germline gives CDR1 MDHEN, CDR2 SYDVKM. The V and J ends lost 5 bases and 8 bases respectively, with 4 bases between them.